Listed below are T cell receptor beta chains from one sample, sequenced in a study of blood T cell repertoires in COVID-19. The data were produced by immunoSEQ multiplex PCR, yet TCRdb's version contains in-frame clones alone and is incomplete. The sample records hundreds of thousands of clones, around 89% being singletons. The sequencing sample was made of peripheral blood. These receptors were taken from a woman under 30 with acute or convalescent COVID-19. The CDR3 runs from the conserved cysteine through the conserved F or W. The order of the fields is D gene, clone size, J gene, V gene, CDR3 length, CDR3 DNA, CDR3 protein. The D gene is left open where the match is weak. Clone size is stated in some rows and not others, as once, few, many or a class when expanded.

d_call: .; clone_size: .; j_call: TRBJ2-1; v_call: TRBV30; cdr3_length: 15; cdr3_nt: TGTGCCTGGATGATTGGCGGGGGCCTTAACAATGAGCAGTTCTTC; cdr3_aa: CAWMIGGGLNNEQFF
d_call: .; clone_size: .; j_call: TRBJ1-2; v_call: TRBV6-5; cdr3_length: 11; cdr3_nt: TGTGCCAGCGGGCAGCTTTATGGCTACACCTTC; cdr3_aa: CASGQLYGYTF
d_call: .; clone_size: .; j_call: TRBJ1-5; v_call: TRBV9; cdr3_length: 13; cdr3_nt: TGTGCCAGCAGCGCGACAGACTATCAGCCCCAGCATTTT; cdr3_aa: CASSATDYQPQHF
d_call: .; clone_size: .; j_call: TRBJ2-7; v_call: TRBV7-3; cdr3_length: 13; cdr3_nt: TGTGCCAGCAGCTTACTCGCGGGGTACGAGCAGTACTTC; cdr3_aa: CASSLLAGYEQYF
d_call: .; clone_size: .; j_call: TRBJ2-7; v_call: TRBV7-9; cdr3_length: 13; cdr3_nt: TGTGCCAGCAGCCCACAGCAGGGTCTCGAGCAGTACTTC; cdr3_aa: CASSPQQGLEQYF
d_call: .; clone_size: .; j_call: TRBJ1-1; v_call: TRBV25-1; cdr3_length: 11; cdr3_nt: TGTGCCAGCACTCAGTACACTGAAGCTTTCTTT; cdr3_aa: CASTQYTEAFF
d_call: TRBD1; clone_size: .; j_call: TRBJ2-7; v_call: TRBV5-1; cdr3_length: 15; cdr3_nt: TGCGCCAGCAGCGGAACAGGGGGCAAAAACTACGAGCAGTACTTC; cdr3_aa: CASSGTGGKNYEQYF
d_call: .; clone_size: .; j_call: TRBJ1-6; v_call: TRBV3-1/TRBV3-2; cdr3_length: 16; cdr3_nt: TGTGCCAGCGCTACGACAGGAAGCTCCTATAATTCACCCCTCCACTTT; cdr3_aa: CASATTGSSYNSPLHF
d_call: .; clone_size: .; j_call: TRBJ1-1; v_call: TRBV12-3/TRBV12-4; cdr3_length: 13; cdr3_nt: TGTGCCAGCAGTTTCGGTGGGAACACTGAAGCTTTCTTT; cdr3_aa: CASSFGGNTEAFF
d_call: .; clone_size: few; j_call: TRBJ2-3; v_call: TRBV6-4; cdr3_length: 13; cdr3_nt: TGTGCCAGCAGTGACGGTCCAGCAGATACGCAGTATTTT; cdr3_aa: CASSDGPADTQYF
d_call: TRBD1; clone_size: .; j_call: TRBJ2-1; v_call: TRBV7-2; cdr3_length: 14; cdr3_nt: TGTGCCAGCAGCCCGGGGACAGCCTACAATGAGCAGTTCTTC; cdr3_aa: CASSPGTAYNEQFF
d_call: .; clone_size: .; j_call: TRBJ2-3; v_call: TRBV14; cdr3_length: 16; cdr3_nt: TGTGCCAGCAGCCAATCCTGGACAGTTAGCACAGATACGCAGTATTTT; cdr3_aa: CASSQSWTVSTDTQYF
d_call: .; clone_size: .; j_call: TRBJ1-4; v_call: TRBV4-1; cdr3_length: 15; cdr3_nt: TGCGCCAGCAGCCAAGAGTACAGGCCAAATGAAAAACTGTTTTTT; cdr3_aa: CASSQEYRPNEKLFF
d_call: TRBD2; clone_size: once; j_call: TRBJ2-3; v_call: TRBV4-3; cdr3_length: 18; cdr3_nt: TGCGCCAGCAGCCAGTCTAGCGGGGGGGGCCGTGTACCAGATACGCAGTATTTT; cdr3_aa: CASSQSSGGGRVPDTQYF
d_call: .; clone_size: .; j_call: TRBJ2-7; v_call: TRBV6-1; cdr3_length: 16; cdr3_nt: TGTGCCAGCAGTGAAGGACTTAACCTACCCCCCTACGAGCAGTACTTC; cdr3_aa: CASSEGLNLPPYEQYF
d_call: .; clone_size: once; j_call: TRBJ1-2; v_call: TRBV9; cdr3_length: 16; cdr3_nt: TGTGCCAGCAGCGTTTCCCACAGGGCCAGGGTCTATGGCTACACCTTC; cdr3_aa: CASSVSHRARVYGYTF
d_call: TRBD2; clone_size: .; j_call: TRBJ2-7; v_call: TRBV12-3/TRBV12-4; cdr3_length: 13; cdr3_nt: TGTGCCAGTGGGACTAGCGGAAACTACGAGCAGTACTTC; cdr3_aa: CASGTSGNYEQYF
d_call: .; clone_size: .; j_call: TRBJ2-1; v_call: TRBV10-3; cdr3_length: 15; cdr3_nt: TGTGCCATCAGTGAGTGGACAACCTCAGGGAATGAGCAGTTCTTC; cdr3_aa: CAISEWTTSGNEQFF
d_call: .; clone_size: once; j_call: TRBJ2-1; v_call: TRBV5-1; cdr3_length: 15; cdr3_nt: TGCGCCAGCAGCTTGGATGGGACTGGGAGTGTCGGGCAGTTCTTC; cdr3_aa: CASSLDGTGSVGQFF
d_call: .; clone_size: .; j_call: TRBJ2-1; v_call: TRBV19; cdr3_length: 12; cdr3_nt: TGTGCCAGTACTGACAGTTACAATGAGCAGTTCTTC; cdr3_aa: CASTDSYNEQFF
d_call: .; clone_size: .; j_call: TRBJ1-3; v_call: TRBV9; cdr3_length: 13; cdr3_nt: TGTGCCAGCCAGGCGATATCCGGAAACACCATATATTTT; cdr3_aa: CASQAISGNTIYF
d_call: .; clone_size: .; j_call: TRBJ1-2; v_call: TRBV10-3; cdr3_length: 13; cdr3_nt: TGTGCCATCAGTGAAGGGGGGGGCGGCGGCTACACCTTC; cdr3_aa: CAISEGGGGGYTF
d_call: TRBD2; clone_size: .; j_call: TRBJ2-5; v_call: TRBV18; cdr3_length: 17; cdr3_nt: TGTGCCAGCTCACTCCGCGGGGGTATCTCAGTTGGAGAGACCCAGTACTTC; cdr3_aa: CASSLRGGISVGETQYF
d_call: .; clone_size: few; j_call: TRBJ2-1; v_call: TRBV28; cdr3_length: 15; cdr3_nt: TGTGCCAGCAGTTTATCGAGTTTCTCCTACAATGAGCAGTTCTTC; cdr3_aa: CASSLSSFSYNEQFF
d_call: .; clone_size: few; j_call: TRBJ1-1; v_call: TRBV4-2; cdr3_length: 15; cdr3_nt: TGTGCCAGCAGCCAAGATTGGGGGGATGGGACTGAAGCTTTCTTT; cdr3_aa: CASSQDWGDGTEAFF
d_call: .; clone_size: .; j_call: TRBJ1-1; v_call: TRBV29-1; cdr3_length: 15; cdr3_nt: TGCAGCGTCCCCCGGGCAGGGAGGGTTGGAACTGAAGCTTTCTTT; cdr3_aa: CSVPRAGRVGTEAFF
d_call: .; clone_size: .; j_call: TRBJ2-1; v_call: TRBV4-1; cdr3_length: 14; cdr3_nt: TGCGCCAGCAGCCAGGCGGCCGAATACAATGAGCAGTTCTTC; cdr3_aa: CASSQAAEYNEQFF
d_call: .; clone_size: few; j_call: TRBJ1-1; v_call: TRBV27; cdr3_length: 14; cdr3_nt: TGTGCCAGCAGTCGACAGACTGGGAACACTGAAGCTTTCTTT; cdr3_aa: CASSRQTGNTEAFF
d_call: TRBD1; clone_size: once; j_call: TRBJ1-3; v_call: TRBV9; cdr3_length: 14; cdr3_nt: TGTGCCAGCAGCGTGAGGGGACAGGGGAACACCATATATTTT; cdr3_aa: CASSVRGQGNTIYF
d_call: TRBD1; clone_size: .; j_call: TRBJ1-3; v_call: TRBV13; cdr3_length: 20; cdr3_nt: TGTGCCAGCAGCGATCCGACGGGACAGGGGATTGGGGACTCTGGAAACACCATATATTTT; cdr3_aa: CASSDPTGQGIGDSGNTIYF
d_call: .; clone_size: .; j_call: TRBJ2-1; v_call: TRBV11-3; cdr3_length: 11; cdr3_nt: TGTGCCAGCAGCAGCGGGCTTGAGCAGTTCTTC; cdr3_aa: CASSSGLEQFF
d_call: TRBD1; clone_size: once; j_call: TRBJ1-2; v_call: TRBV28; cdr3_length: 16; cdr3_nt: TGTGCCAGCAGCTCAACGACAGGGCTACCCCCTTATGGCTACACCTTC; cdr3_aa: CASSSTTGLPPYGYTF
d_call: TRBD1; clone_size: .; j_call: TRBJ2-2; v_call: TRBV28; cdr3_length: 15; cdr3_nt: TGTGCCAGCAGGCATTCCGGGACAGGGACCGGGGAGCTGTTTTTT; cdr3_aa: CASRHSGTGTGELFF
d_call: .; clone_size: .; j_call: TRBJ2-7; v_call: TRBV6-6; cdr3_length: 14; cdr3_nt: TGTGCCAGCACAGTGATGGGGGCGAGATACGAGCAGTACTTC; cdr3_aa: CASTVMGARYEQYF
d_call: .; clone_size: .; j_call: TRBJ1-2; v_call: TRBV18; cdr3_length: 15; cdr3_nt: TGTGCCAGCTCACCATTCGACAGCTATAACTATGGCTACACCTTC; cdr3_aa: CASSPFDSYNYGYTF
d_call: .; clone_size: .; j_call: TRBJ1-4; v_call: TRBV5-6; cdr3_length: 12; cdr3_nt: TGTGCCAGCAGCTGGGGAGGAGGGAAACTGTTTTTT; cdr3_aa: CASSWGGGKLFF
d_call: .; clone_size: .; j_call: TRBJ1-2; v_call: TRBV5-1; cdr3_length: 14; cdr3_nt: TGCGCCAGCAGCTTGGGGACATCAAACTATGGCTACACCTTC; cdr3_aa: CASSLGTSNYGYTF
d_call: TRBD1; clone_size: .; j_call: TRBJ1-5; v_call: TRBV2; cdr3_length: 15; cdr3_nt: TGTGCCAGCAGTGGACAGGGGGCTGGGAATCAGCCCCAGCATTTT; cdr3_aa: CASSGQGAGNQPQHF
d_call: TRBD1; clone_size: .; j_call: TRBJ1-6; v_call: TRBV7-9; cdr3_length: 16; cdr3_nt: TGTGCCAGCAGCTCAGACCGGGGGACAGGGCCTTTCACCCTCCACTTT; cdr3_aa: CASSSDRGTGPFTLHF
d_call: TRBD2; clone_size: .; j_call: TRBJ2-7; v_call: TRBV5-1; cdr3_length: 17; cdr3_nt: TGCGCCAGCAGCTACGCGACTAGCGGGGGGGGGTCCTACGAGCAGTACTTC; cdr3_aa: CASSYATSGGGSYEQYF
d_call: .; clone_size: .; j_call: TRBJ2-7; v_call: TRBV24-1; cdr3_length: 13; cdr3_nt: TGTGCCACCAGTGATGCCAGGGTCGACGAGCAGTACTTC; cdr3_aa: CATSDARVDEQYF
d_call: TRBD1; clone_size: few; j_call: TRBJ1-2; v_call: TRBV29-1; cdr3_length: 13; cdr3_nt: TGCAGCGTCGAAAAAAGGGGGCGAGGTGGCTACACCTTC; cdr3_aa: CSVEKRGRGGYTF
d_call: TRBD1; clone_size: .; j_call: TRBJ2-2; v_call: TRBV10-1; cdr3_length: 15; cdr3_nt: TGCGCCAGCACCGACAGGGGATGGAACACCGGGGAGCTGTTTTTT; cdr3_aa: CASTDRGWNTGELFF
d_call: .; clone_size: .; j_call: TRBJ1-2; v_call: TRBV29-1; cdr3_length: 13; cdr3_nt: TGCAGCGTTGAAGGGGGCAGAAACTATGGCTACACCTTC; cdr3_aa: CSVEGGRNYGYTF
d_call: TRBD1; clone_size: .; j_call: TRBJ2-1; v_call: TRBV27; cdr3_length: 14; cdr3_nt: TGTGCCAGCAGTTCCAGGACAGGGGACGATGAGCAGTTCTTC; cdr3_aa: CASSSRTGDDEQFF
d_call: TRBD1; clone_size: .; j_call: TRBJ1-1; v_call: TRBV11-3; cdr3_length: 14; cdr3_nt: TGTGCCAGCAGCCCCTCGACAGGGGACACTGAAGCTTTCTTT; cdr3_aa: CASSPSTGDTEAFF
d_call: .; clone_size: .; j_call: TRBJ1-1; v_call: TRBV18; cdr3_length: 13; cdr3_nt: TGTGCCAGCTCACCGGCGGTGAACACTGAAGCTTTCTTT; cdr3_aa: CASSPAVNTEAFF
d_call: .; clone_size: .; j_call: TRBJ1-3; v_call: TRBV19; cdr3_length: 15; cdr3_nt: TGTGCCAGTAGTGAGGATCTGATCTCTGGAAACACCATATATTTT; cdr3_aa: CASSEDLISGNTIYF
d_call: .; clone_size: .; j_call: TRBJ2-7; v_call: TRBV5-8; cdr3_length: 12; cdr3_nt: TGTGCCAGCAGCTTGTTATGGAGCGAGCAGTACTTC; cdr3_aa: CASSLLWSEQYF
d_call: TRBD1; clone_size: .; j_call: TRBJ1-2; v_call: TRBV29-1; cdr3_length: 14; cdr3_nt: TGCAGCACCGCGACAGGGGGCGCAGCCTATGGCTACACCTTC; cdr3_aa: CSTATGGAAYGYTF
d_call: .; clone_size: .; j_call: TRBJ2-7; v_call: TRBV29-1; cdr3_length: 15; cdr3_nt: TGCAGCGTTGGGGCGATGGAAGGATACCCCTACGAGCAGTACTTC; cdr3_aa: CSVGAMEGYPYEQYF
d_call: TRBD1; clone_size: .; j_call: TRBJ1-2; v_call: TRBV5-6; cdr3_length: 14; cdr3_nt: TGTGCCAGCAGCTTGGCCGACAGGGTTGGGGGCTACACCTTC; cdr3_aa: CASSLADRVGGYTF
d_call: .; clone_size: .; j_call: TRBJ2-7; v_call: TRBV4-3; cdr3_length: 15; cdr3_nt: TGCGCCAGCAGCCAAGATTTGGCAGTCTCCTACGAGCAGTACTTC; cdr3_aa: CASSQDLAVSYEQYF